The clone carrying this TCR beta chain was counted between two and nine times. This entry comes from a study of T cells in Graves' hyperthyroidism and ophthalmopathy. It was RNA transcripts that yielded the amplified TCR beta CDR3 regions. The TCR CDR3 first-round RT-PCR relied on the HTBI primer set. Using its own MiXCR run on the multiplex PCR reads, TCRdb lists one record per CDR3 protein. The sample holds 550,000 to 600,000 distinct CDR3 sequences, over 15% seen once. The CDR3 length is 15 residues. The V and J ends lost 0 bases and 5 bases respectively, with 12 bases between them. CDR1 ENHRY and CDR2 SYGVKD come from the germline V gene.

Sequencing used blood. This receptor was taken from a woman aged 18-29 years with Graves' hyperthyroidism. The rearrangement links TRBV10-3 to TRBJ2-3; D might be TRBD2 (5 bases). Here the CDR3 reads CAISESTVRVDTQYF. CDR3 DNA sequence: TGTGCCATCAGTGAGTCGACCGTGCGGGTAGATACGCAGTATTTT.